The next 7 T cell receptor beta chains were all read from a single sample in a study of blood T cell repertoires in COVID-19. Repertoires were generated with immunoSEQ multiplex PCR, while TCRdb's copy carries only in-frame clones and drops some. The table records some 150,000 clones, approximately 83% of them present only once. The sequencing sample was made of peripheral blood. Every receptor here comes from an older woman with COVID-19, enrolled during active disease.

The CDR3 DNA follows: TGTGCCAGCAGCCGACAGGCATCGGGTTCCACTGAAGCTTTCTTT. Residues: CASSRQASGSTEAFF. The chain has TRBV27 and TRBJ1-1, with TRBD1 as a possible D gene (6 bases). Germline CDR1 MNHEY, CDR2 SMNVEV (reference sequence). V was pared by 6 bases and J by 4 bases, with 18 bases between. The CDR3 extends over 15 amino acids.

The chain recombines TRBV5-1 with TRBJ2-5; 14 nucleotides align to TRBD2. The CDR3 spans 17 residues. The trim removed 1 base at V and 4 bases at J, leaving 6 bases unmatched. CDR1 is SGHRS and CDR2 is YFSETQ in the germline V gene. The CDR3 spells CASSLLTSGGGGETQYF. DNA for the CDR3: TGCGCCAGCAGCTTGCTGACTAGCGGGGGGGGAGGAGAGACCCAGTACTTC.

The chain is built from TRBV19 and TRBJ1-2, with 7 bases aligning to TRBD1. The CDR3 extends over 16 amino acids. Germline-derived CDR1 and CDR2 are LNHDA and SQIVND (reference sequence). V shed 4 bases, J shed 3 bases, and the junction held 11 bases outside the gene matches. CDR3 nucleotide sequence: TGTGCCAGTAGTACCCTCGGGACAGCCAGATACTATGGCTACACCTTC. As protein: CASSTLGTARYYGYTF.

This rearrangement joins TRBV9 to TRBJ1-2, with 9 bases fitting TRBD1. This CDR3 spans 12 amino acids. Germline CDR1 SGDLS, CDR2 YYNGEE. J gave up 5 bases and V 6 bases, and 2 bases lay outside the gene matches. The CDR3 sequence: CASNRGLYGYTF. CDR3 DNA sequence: TGTGCCAGCAACAGGGGGCTTTATGGCTACACCTTC.

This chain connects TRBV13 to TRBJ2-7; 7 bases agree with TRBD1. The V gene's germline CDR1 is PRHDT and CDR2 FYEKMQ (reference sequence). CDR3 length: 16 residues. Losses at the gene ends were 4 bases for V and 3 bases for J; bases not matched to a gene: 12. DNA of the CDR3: TGTGCCAGCAGCTCCCTATCCGGGACAGACGTCTACGAGCAGTACTTC. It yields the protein CASSSLSGTDVYEQYF.

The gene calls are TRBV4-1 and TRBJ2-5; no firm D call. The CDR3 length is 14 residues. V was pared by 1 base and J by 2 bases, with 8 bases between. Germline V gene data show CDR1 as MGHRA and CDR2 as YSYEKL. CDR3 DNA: TGCGCCAGCAGCCAAGGCGTCAGGCAAGAGACCCAGTACTTC. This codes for CASSQGVRQETQYF.

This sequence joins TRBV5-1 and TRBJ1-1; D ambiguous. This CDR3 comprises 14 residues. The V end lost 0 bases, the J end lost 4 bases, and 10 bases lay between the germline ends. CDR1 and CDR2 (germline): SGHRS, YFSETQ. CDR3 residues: CASSLAGEPTEAFF. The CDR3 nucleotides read TGCGCCAGCAGCTTGGCCGGGGAGCCCACTGAAGCTTTCTTT.